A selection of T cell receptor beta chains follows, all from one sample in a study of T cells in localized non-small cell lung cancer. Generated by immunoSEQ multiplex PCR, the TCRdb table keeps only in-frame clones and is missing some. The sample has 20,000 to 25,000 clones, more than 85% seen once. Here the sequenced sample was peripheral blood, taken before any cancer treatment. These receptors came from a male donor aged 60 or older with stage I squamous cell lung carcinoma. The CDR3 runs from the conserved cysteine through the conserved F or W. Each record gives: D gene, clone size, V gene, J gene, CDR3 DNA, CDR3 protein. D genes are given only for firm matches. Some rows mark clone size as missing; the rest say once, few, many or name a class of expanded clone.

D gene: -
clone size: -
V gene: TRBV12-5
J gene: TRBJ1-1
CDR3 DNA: TGTGCTAGTGGTTCCCGGGTGGCTTTCTTT
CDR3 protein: CASGSRVAFF

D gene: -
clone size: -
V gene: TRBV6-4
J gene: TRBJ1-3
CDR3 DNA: TGTGCCAGCAGTTACCCACCCGCTGGAAACACCATATATTTT
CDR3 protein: CASSYPPAGNTIYF

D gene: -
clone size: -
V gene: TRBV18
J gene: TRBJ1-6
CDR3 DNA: TGTGCCAGCTCACCGTTCACCCGAGGACAGCTCTCGATCTCCTATAATTCACCCCTCCACTTT
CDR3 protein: CASSPFTRGQLSISYNSPLHF

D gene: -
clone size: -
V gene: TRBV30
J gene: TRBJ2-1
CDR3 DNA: TGTGCCTGGACGGTTGGGGGGAATGAGCAGTTCTTC
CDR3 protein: CAWTVGGNEQFF

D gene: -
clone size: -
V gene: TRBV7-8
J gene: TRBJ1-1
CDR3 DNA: TGTGCCAGCACCCGGGGACGGATGAACACTGAAGCTTTCTTT
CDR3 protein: CASTRGRMNTEAFF

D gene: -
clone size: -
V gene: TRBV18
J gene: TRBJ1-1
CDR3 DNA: TGTGCCAGCTCACCAGGGGGGAGGAACACTGAAGCTTTCTTT
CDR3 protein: CASSPGGRNTEAFF

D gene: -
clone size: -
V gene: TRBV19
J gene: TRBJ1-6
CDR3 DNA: TGTGCCAGTAGTCCCGGGACGAATAATTCACCCCTCCACTTT
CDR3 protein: CASSPGTNNSPLHF

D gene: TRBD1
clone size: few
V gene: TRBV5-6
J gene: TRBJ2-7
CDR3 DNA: TGTGCCAGCACCCTCTTTGGGCAGGGGGATTACGAGCAGTACTTC
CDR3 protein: CASTLFGQGDYEQYF

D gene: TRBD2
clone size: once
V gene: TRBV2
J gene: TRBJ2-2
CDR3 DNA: TGTGCCAGCAGTGTTCGGGAGGCCGGGGAGCTGTTTTTT
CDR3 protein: CASSVREAGELFF

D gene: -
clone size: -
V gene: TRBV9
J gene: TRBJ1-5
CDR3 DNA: TGTGCCAGCAGCACACAGGGATGGGATCAGCCCCAGCATTTT
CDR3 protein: CASSTQGWDQPQHF

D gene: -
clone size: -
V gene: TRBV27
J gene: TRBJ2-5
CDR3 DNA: TGTGCCAGCAGATACAGGGTCAGCCAAGAGACCCAGTACTTC
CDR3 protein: CASRYRVSQETQYF

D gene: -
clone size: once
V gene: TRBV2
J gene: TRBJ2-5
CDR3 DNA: TGTGCCAGCACCCGGGTGGGGGATACGTACTTC
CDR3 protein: CASTRVGDTYF

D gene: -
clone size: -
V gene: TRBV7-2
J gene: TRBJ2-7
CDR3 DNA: TGTGCCAGCATCCGTCTGCTCCACGAGCAGTACTTC
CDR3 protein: CASIRLLHEQYF

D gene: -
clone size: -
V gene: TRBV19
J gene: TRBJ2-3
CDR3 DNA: TGTGCCAGTAGTAACGCAGATACGCAGTATTTT
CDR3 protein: CASSNADTQYF

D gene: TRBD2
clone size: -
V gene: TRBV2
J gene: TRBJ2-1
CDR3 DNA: TGTGCCAGCAGTGAAGCTCGAGCGGGGGAGCAGTTCTTC
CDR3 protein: CASSEARAGEQFF

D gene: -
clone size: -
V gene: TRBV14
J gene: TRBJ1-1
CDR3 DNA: TGTGCCAGCAGCTGGAGAGGAACAAGCATGAACACTGAAGCTTTCTTT
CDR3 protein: CASSWRGTSMNTEAFF

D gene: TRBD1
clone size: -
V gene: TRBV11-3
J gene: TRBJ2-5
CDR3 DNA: TGTGCCAGCAGCTTGGAGACAGGGGGCTTAGAGACCCAGTACTTC
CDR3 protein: CASSLETGGLETQYF

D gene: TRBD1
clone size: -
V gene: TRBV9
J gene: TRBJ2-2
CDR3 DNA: TGTGCCAGCAGCGCGGGGACAGCGAACACCGGGGAGCTGTTTTTT
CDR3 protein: CASSAGTANTGELFF

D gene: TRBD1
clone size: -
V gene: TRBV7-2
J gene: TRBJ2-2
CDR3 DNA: TGTGCCAGCAGCTTAGACAGGGGGAACACCGGGGAGCTGTTTTTT
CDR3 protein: CASSLDRGNTGELFF

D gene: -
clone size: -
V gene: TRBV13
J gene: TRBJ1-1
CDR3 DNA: TGTGCCAGCAGCCTTTGGGAGGGGCTGAACACTGAAGCTTTCTTT
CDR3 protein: CASSLWEGLNTEAFF